The 18 T cell receptor beta chains in this list originate from one sample, sequenced in a study of human T cells and chemical hapten exposure. Described time point: pre-sensitization, week 0. Treatment here: therapeutic diphenylcyclopropenone sensitization with weekly scalp DPC. Using its own MiXCR run on the RACE reads, TCRdb lists one record per CDR3 protein. The profile covers about 110,000 distinct CDR3 sequences, with roughly 12% appearing a single time and around 1.5% taken by the ten largest. The material sequenced was whole blood, taken in connection with sensitization to the hapten diphenylcyclopropenone (DPC). The source of these receptors is a woman aged 45-60 years with alopecia areata. Some clones in this sample may be carry-over from other donors' samples.

J is TRBJ1-5 and V is TRBV28; D is uncertain. This CDR3 is built from 12 residues. Trimming left V 6 bases short and J 6 bases short, with 9 bases between. Germline loops: CDR1 MDHEN, CDR2 SYDVKM. The CDR3 here is CASRSGSQPQHF. The CDR3 DNA follows: TGTGCCAGCAGGTCGGGGAGTCAGCCCCAGCATTTT.

This clonotype was found many times. The genes are TRBV28 and TRBJ1-5; D is unclear. Per germline, CDR1 MDHEN and CDR2 SYDVKM. The V gene lost 7 bases and the J gene lost 1 base, with 20 bases spanning the gap. The CDR3 totals 17 residues. CDR3 protein: CASNPPWGGGSNQPQHF. DNA of the CDR3: TGTGCCAGCAACCCTCCGTGGGGTGGCGGAAGCAATCAGCCCCAGCATTTT.

This clonotype was seen ten or more times. The chain employs TRBV2 and TRBJ2-1, with D hard to call. Germline assignment: CDR1 SNHLY and CDR2 FYNNEI. This CDR3 region has 9 residues. Trimming took off 4 bases at V and 12 bases at J, with 4 bases between the two ends. The CDR3 region is CASSVTQFF. The CDR3 DNA follows: TGTGCCAGCAGTGTAACGCAGTTCTTC.

This clonotype was picked up many times. CDR3 coding DNA: TGTGCCAGCAGTGAAGGGGACTCGACAGGGAAACATACGCAGTATTTT. It is translated as CASSEGDSTGKHTQYF. The V and J genes are TRBV6-1 and TRBJ2-3, with a tentative D call TRBD1 (7 bases). This CDR3 region has 16 residues. V was cut by 1 base and J by 7 bases, with 18 bases left in between. CDR1 and CDR2 from the germline V gene are MNHNS and SASEGT.

This clonotype was seen a handful of times. The chain couples TRBV28 to TRBJ1-1; 7 nucleotides align to TRBD1. The germline V gene has CDR1 MDHEN and CDR2 SYDVKM. V dropped 3 bases and J dropped 7; count of bases not matched to a gene: 2. This CDR3 is 12 amino acids long. This CDR3 reads CASSFWTGEAFF. CDR3 bases: TGTGCCAGCAGTTTTTGGACAGGTGAAGCTTTCTTT.

This chain uses TRBV20-1 with TRBJ1-2; D unclear. Germline CDR1 is DFQATT and CDR2 is SNEGSKA (reference sequence). V was shortened by 5 bases and J by 4 bases, with 5 bases between the two germline ends. The CDR3 is 10 residues long. The CDR3 region is CSAFIYGYTF. For the CDR3, the DNA is TGCAGTGCTTTCATCTATGGCTACACCTTC.

The chain carries TRBV12-3 or TRBV12-4 and TRBJ1-2, with TRBD1 as a possible D gene (6 bases). The CDR3 runs 16 residues. V lost 6 bases to trimming and J lost 1 base, with 18 bases between them. CDR3 sequence reads: CASRSSGTTFNYGYTF. The DNA for the CDR3 is TGTGCCAGCAGATCCTCCGGGACAACTTTTAACTATGGCTACACCTTC.

This clonotype has a handful of counts. The chain has TRBV7-9 and TRBJ2-5; no clear D. This CDR3 is 12 amino acids long. CDR1 is SEHNR and CDR2 is FQNEAQ in the germline V gene (reference sequence). V shed 1 base and J shed 4 bases, with 4 bases lying between them. The CDR3 sequence is CASSLVTETQYF. The CDR3 bases are TGTGCCAGCAGCTTAGTAACAGAGACCCAGTACTTC.

This clonotype was counted at least ten times. The chain couples TRBV29-1 to TRBJ2-7; 9 nucleotides align to TRBD1. Trimming took 6 bases from V and 1 from J; bases not matched to a gene: 4. The CDR3 covers 13 residues. Germline CDR1 SQVTM, CDR2 ANQGSEA. The CDR3 nucleotides are TGCAGCGTATTGACAGGGGGTTCCTACGAGCAGTACTTC. This gives the protein CSVLTGGSYEQYF.

The chain links TRBV29-1 to TRBJ1-1; a possible D gene is TRBD1 (5 bases). Germline values: CDR1 SQVTM, CDR2 ANQGSEA. Trimming shortened V by 6 bases and J by 3 bases, and 20 bases separated the two germline ends. The CDR3 sequence is 15 residues long. The CDR3 region has the DNA TGCAGCGTCGGCCGGGACTCCACCGGGGACACTGAAGCTTTCTTT. Translation gives CSVGRDSTGDTEAFF.

The genes are TRBV24-1 and TRBJ2-3, with D perhaps TRBD2 (5 bases). The germline V gene has CDR1 KGHDR and CDR2 SFDVKD. The CDR3 runs to 18 residues. V shed 4 bases and J shed 3 bases, with 22 bases lying between them. The CDR3 loop reads CATSEPRFPTGSTDTQYF. Here the CDR3 DNA reads TGTGCCACCAGTGAGCCCCGCTTCCCTACGGGGAGTACAGATACGCAGTATTTT.

This chain uses TRBV20-1 with TRBJ2-2; D is ambiguous. Trimming pared 7 bases from V and 1 base from J, leaving 7 bases between. Germline V lookup: CDR1 DFQATT, CDR2 SNEGSKA (reference sequence). This CDR3 spans 12 amino acids. CDR3 sequence (DNA): TGCAGTGGAGTAGGGAACACCGGGGAGCTGTTTTTT. Residues: CSGVGNTGELFF.

The chain couples TRBV11-3 to TRBJ2-1, with D perhaps TRBD2 (6 bases). The V gene's germline CDR1 is SGHNT and CDR2 YENEEA. V dropped 1 base and J dropped 5 bases, with 9 bases sitting between them. This CDR3 comprises 14 residues. CDR3 coding DNA: TGTGCCAGCAGCTTAGTGGAGGGAAACAATGAGCAGTTCTTC. Translation: CASSLVEGNNEQFF. The full variable domain, rest sourced from reference TRBV11-3 and TRBJ2-1, is EAGVVQSPRYKIIEKKQPVAFWCNPISGHNTLYWYLQNLGQGPELLIRYENEEAVDDSQLPKDRFSAERLKGVDSTLKIQPAELGDSAVYLCASSLVEGNNEQFFGPGTRLTVL.

This clonotype was observed at least ten times. V is TRBV2 and J is TRBJ2-1; 13 bases line up with TRBD2. Trimming removed 6 bases from V and 4 bases from J; junction bases left unmatched: 3. CDR3 length: 15 amino acids. The germline V gene encodes CDR1 SNHLY and CDR2 FYNNEI. The CDR3 bases are TGTGCCAGCAGGGGACTAGCGGGACGGTACAATGAGCAGTTCTTC. This encodes CASRGLAGRYNEQFF.

This clonotype was observed a handful of times. The V call is TRBV4-2, the J call TRBJ2-7, with D tentatively TRBD1 (5 bases). CDR3 size: 14 residues. V lost 1 base, J lost 0 bases, and 7 bases lay in between. The V gene's germline CDR1 is LGHNA and CDR2 YNFKEQ. The CDR3 DNA is TGTGCCAGCAGCCAAGCCCAGGGCTCCTACGAGCAGTACTTC. Its protein product is CASSQAQGSYEQYF.

The gene calls are TRBV18 and TRBJ2-1; 10 bases fit TRBD2. J lost 9 bases, V lost 3 bases, and 5 bases had no gene match. Germline V gives CDR1 KGHSH, CDR2 LQKENI. The CDR3 runs to 14 residues. The CDR3 nucleotides are TGTGCCAGCTCACCGGTACTAGCGGGAAGTGAGCAGTTCTTC. Its translation: CASSPVLAGSEQFF.

This clonotype appeared a few times. This sequence joins TRBV2 and TRBJ2-3, with TRBD1 as a possible D gene (5 bases). CDR1 and CDR2 from the germline V gene are SNHLY and FYNNEI. V lost 6 bases to trimming and J lost 2 bases, with 15 bases between them. The CDR3 totals 15 residues. The CDR3 spells CASRGQGLLTDTQYF. Here the CDR3 DNA reads TGTGCCAGCAGAGGACAAGGCCTTCTCACAGATACGCAGTATTTT. The variable domain in full, completed from reference TRBV2 and TRBJ2-3, reads EPEVTQTPSHQVTQMGQEVILRCVPISNHLYFYWYRQILGQKVEFLVSFYNNEISEKSEIFDDQFSVERPDGSNFTLKIRSTKLEDSAMYFCASRGQGLLTDTQYFGPGTRLTVL.

This clonotype came up many times. The chain combines TRBV28 with TRBJ2-3; unclear D gene. Germline CDR1 is MDHEN and CDR2 is SYDVKM. The CDR3 is 12 amino acids. V was cut by 3 bases and J by 7 bases, with 8 bases left in between. DNA for the CDR3: TGTGCCAGCAGTTTTCGTAGAAATACGCAGTATTTT. Residues: CASSFRRNTQYF.